These T cell receptor beta chains were read from a single sample in a study of control samples from healthy donors and cancer patients. Method: immunoSEQ multiplex PCR; TCRdb's copy keeps in-frame clones and lacks some. There are more than 85,000 clones in the sample; about nine tenths occur only once, and 4.4% lies in the top ten. Source material: blood. These receptors all come from a human donor in good health. The donor label of this sample is uncertain. Each CDR3 is given with its conserved first and last residue. A D gene is named only where the DNA matches it firmly. Some rows mark clone size as missing; the rest say once, few, many or name a class of expanded clone.

V,J,D,size,CDR3,DNA
TRBV28,TRBJ1-6,-,-,CASSLLGPASSYNSPLHF,TGTGCCAGCAGTTTATTAGGCCCGGCCAGCTCCTATAATTCACCCCTCCACTTT
TRBV29-1,TRBJ2-2,-,-,CSVETAPGELFF,TGCAGCGTTGAAACAGCGCCCGGGGAGCTGTTTTTT
TRBV27,TRBJ1-1,TRBD1,-,CASRRQGLGTEAFF,TGTGCCAGCCGAAGACAGGGGCTCGGCACTGAAGCTTTCTTT
TRBV7-2,TRBJ2-4,-,-,CASSLESLGVRNIQYF,TGTGCCAGCAGCTTAGAATCGCTCGGAGTAAGAAACATTCAGTACTTC
TRBV2,TRBJ1-1,-,-,CASRRDTEAFF,TGTGCCAGCAGGAGGGACACTGAAGCTTTCTTT
TRBV27,TRBJ1-1,-,-,CAKPEYWGNFVVGAFF,TGTGCCAAACCGGAGTATTGGGGTAACTTTGTGGTCGGAGCTTTCTTT
TRBV7-2,TRBJ2-3,-,-,CASSSRDPPDTQYF,TGTGCCAGCAGCTCTAGGGACCCCCCCGATACGCAGTATTTT
TRBV5-1,TRBJ2-5,TRBD1,-,CASSSDRGGETQYF,TGCGCCAGCAGCTCGGACAGGGGTGGTGAGACCCAGTACTTC
TRBV7-2,TRBJ1-5,-,-,CASSFQGNSNQPQHF,TGTGCCAGCAGCTTCCAGGGCAATAGCAATCAGCCCCAGCATTTT
TRBV3-1/TRBV3-2,TRBJ1-5,-,-,CASSRFNNQPQHF,TGTGCCAGCAGCCGATTTAATAATCAGCCCCAGCATTTT
TRBV5-6,TRBJ1-4,-,-,CASSNWGLTNEKLFF,TGTGCCAGCAGCAATTGGGGGCTAACTAATGAAAAACTGTTTTTT
TRBV5-1,TRBJ2-3,-,-,CASSTAGGRSTDTQYF,TGCGCCAGCAGCACGGCCGGGGGCCGTAGCACAGATACGCAGTATTTT
TRBV5-1,TRBJ2-7,TRBD2,once,CASSLGAGGRNEQYF,TGCGCCAGCAGCTTAGGAGCGGGGGGGCGTAACGAGCAGTACTTC
TRBV18,TRBJ1-5,TRBD1,-,CASSPGTGGDQPQHF,TGTGCCAGCTCACCCGGGACAGGGGGGGATCAGCCCCAGCATTTT
TRBV3-1/TRBV3-2,TRBJ2-7,-,-,CASSQDTGAGDPYF,TGTGCCAGCAGCCAAGATACGGGGGCAGGGGATCCGTACTTC
TRBV19,TRBJ1-2,-,-,CASSILDVNYGYTF,TGTGCCAGTAGTATATTGGACGTTAACTATGGCTACACCTTC
TRBV10-3,TRBJ1-1,TRBD1,few,CAISEGTANTEAFF,TGTGCCATCAGTGAAGGGACAGCGAACACTGAAGCTTTCTTT
TRBV12-5,TRBJ1-6,-,-,CASGFTPDGGGQNSPLHF,TGTGCTAGTGGTTTCACCCCAGATGGGGGAGGTCAGAATTCACCCCTCCACTTT
TRBV10-3,TRBJ2-3,-,-,CAIRVSLTDTQYF,TGTGCCATCAGAGTCAGTCTCACAGATACGCAGTATTTT
TRBV6-5,TRBJ1-2,-,-,CASSRGSRLGYTF,TGTGCCAGCAGTAGGGGGTCCAGGTTGGGCTACACCTTC
TRBV5-1,TRBJ2-1,TRBD1,-,CASSVGQGGIVAYNEQFF,TGCGCCAGCAGCGTCGGACAGGGAGGCATTGTGGCCTACAATGAGCAGTTCTTC
TRBV5-1,TRBJ2-1,-,-,CASSLQGTGFNEQFF,TGCGCCAGCAGTCTCCAGGGCACGGGCTTTAATGAGCAGTTCTTC
TRBV19,TRBJ1-5,TRBD1,-,CASSSVGTGNNQPQHF,TGTGCCAGTAGTTCTGTCGGGACAGGGAACAATCAGCCCCAGCATTTT
TRBV19,TRBJ2-1,TRBD1,-,CASTPGQNIYNEQFF,TGTGCCAGTACCCCGGGACAGAACATCTACAATGAGCAGTTCTTC